The following is a T cell receptor beta chain sequence with its context. It lacks a known antigen. Base-call qualities are not available, and no considerably larger clone is one nucleotide away. CDR1 KGHSH and CDR2 LQKENI are derived from the germline V gene. V drops 3 bases and J drops 4 bases, leaving 15 bases in between. The CDR3, cysteine through phenylalanine, is 16 amino acids long. Only the CDR3 region is kept as DNA, spanning 48 bases read in frame from base 1. Donors were healthy HIV-negative adults with no recently reported acute infections or vaccinations. Every donor was a Caucasian adult residing in Nashville, Tennessee, USA. CD4+ T cells were enriched through magnetic negative selection, after which naive cells were positively selected on CD45RA and the remaining negative fraction served as the memory subset. Blood was collected by leukapheresis, and PBMCs were isolated by Ficoll-Histopaque density gradient centrifugation and then cryopreserved in liquid nitrogen vapor phase. Analytical flow cytometry was used to check the purity and quantity of every magnetically sorted T cell population. Genomic DNA was isolated from every sorted fraction and measured by UV absorbance on a Nanodrop 2000c.

This sample was taken from a study of shared clonotypes between healthy human individuals (dated by TCRdb to between 2020 and 2021). Looking at the study overall: The cohort included a few men and a couple of women between 18 and 49 years of age. For each donor, CD4 naive and CD4 memory were each run on three plates, CD8 naive on two plates, and CD8 memory on one plate. The study deeply sequenced blood TCR repertoires of five healthy adults to estimate repertoire size and the extent of clonotype sharing between individuals. To increase sequencing depth and limit assay-specific biases, TCR repertoire library preparation and sequencing were carried out by different laboratories using diverse techniques. Per donor, leukapheresis produced somewhere between about 0.85 and 8.9 billion PBMCs. Overall study results and their limits: Across a few donors, approximately 5% of naive CD4, roughly 3.8% of naive CD8, roughly 2.2% of memory CD4, and about 0.4% of memory CD8 clonotypes were shared. Incomplete sequencing was indicated by rarefaction of sorted-subset datasets, despite the large sequencing depth. Only blood was sampled, and tissue TCR repertoires likely differ from those in blood. Because the study included a small number of donors, the genetic and exposure-history diversity represented was limited. Naive subsets generally had larger estimated clonotype richness than memory subsets did. Compared with non-shared clonotypes, the clonotypes found in all four sorted-subset donors had higher generation probabilities. Pairwise subsampling led to the expectation that sequencing depth would affect the degree of clonotype sharing among donors.

Using the deep immunoSEQ assay, TCR CDR3 regions were amplified from genomic DNA by multiplex PCR. For each cell subset, the extracted genomic DNA was distributed evenly across all wells of several immunoSEQ 96-well plates, and each plate served as one replicate. For sorted subsets, about 200 ng genomic DNA, equal to 25,000 to 35,000 T cell genomes, was loaded into each replicate PCR. Purified libraries were measured with a Qubit 3.0 fluorometer, size-checked on a Bioanalyzer 2100, and measured again with the KAPA Library Quantification kit. Every immunoSEQ 96-well plate was sequenced on a dedicated single-read 150-cycle Illumina NextSeq 550 flow cell. As for the original processing: The immunoSEQ output contained only junctional sequences without quality scores, so filtering could not match that applied to full-length reads. Sequences were annotated with PyIR, a Python wrapper for IgBLAST v1.9, using IMGT germline references to assign V/J genes and CDR3. Any read was removed if the V/J assignment was weak (E-value above 1e-6), the CDR3 was missing, or the read contained stop codons, out-of-frame junctions, or ambiguous translated residues. A V3J clonotype was defined by an identical inferred V gene, J gene, and CDR3 amino acid sequence. To compute the percentage overlap between repertoires, the number of shared unique clonotypes was divided by the size of the smaller repertoire. Repertoire richness was assessed with RTK rarefaction, the Chao1 estimator, and Recon v2.1 estimates of unobserved clonotypes. For all TCRbeta clonotypes obtained by the gDNA method from four donors, generation probabilities were computed with OLGA. TCRdb provides this immuneACCESS table in a form limited to in-frame rearrangements. Some clones are lacking; in checked studies, under half of them reflect an unresolved V gene, and why the rest are absent is not known. The V and J calls and clone size are taken from that table; D and trimming were inferred from the DNA. This sample has under 1,100,000 clones in its table, and around 76% of those were observed once. The top ten clonotypes cover about 1.4% of the sample.

Sample: memory CD4+ T cells sorted from blood. This specimen's cell subset or site label, interpreted: CD45RA-negative fraction. This sequence was found in a man aged 18 to 29 in good health. The chain couples TRBV18 to TRBJ2-2, with the D gene uncertain. The DNA sequence is TGTGCCAGCTCACCGAGTACGAATCCCTCCACCGGGGAGCTGTTTTTT. It translates as CASSPSTNPSTGELFF.